Listed below are T cell receptor beta chains from one sample, sequenced in a study of cytomegalovirus exposure and HLA in healthy donors. The protocol was immunoSEQ multiplex PCR, while the TCRdb copy is restricted to in-frame clones and leaves out a portion. This sample's table reports around 200,000 clones. The sequenced sample consisted of PBMCs. These receptors originate from a woman under 40 in good health and CMV-seropositive. The conserved cysteine and the conserved F or W are not part of the CDR3 here.

v_call cdr3_aa
TRBV18 ASSLGTANVYGYT
TRBV4-1 ASSRQQGGGSSNQPQH
TRBV29-1 SGVGQGETEAF
TRBV4-3 ASSPRGVGAGGHADTQY
TRBV11-3 ASSEQGGDTEAF
TRBV19 ASSIWGQGNEKLF
TRBV7-6 ASSLGQDSSYEQY
TRBV15 ATSRDLSPGSSPLH
TRBV7-9 ASTLTSGSYNEQF
TRBV23-1 ASRSWRGTEAF
TRBV6-5 ASSYSEWNYGYT
TRBV10-2 ASRYTGDVNTEAF
TRBV6-5 ASSYVSWDRVEGYT
TRBV5-1 ASSWGGSDYNEQF
TRBV27 ASSTGTSGLYEQY
TRBV29-1 SVGLAASYEQY
TRBV10-3 AISLLGTDTGELF
TRBV6-5 ASSSGSEGEKLF
TRBV9 ASSVEGGIGYEQY
TRBV29-1 SVDAGQSPDTQY
TRBV2 ASSRGNEQF
TRBV7-2 ASSLTGGKNIQY
TRBV27 ASSSQGKVTEAF
TRBV6-1 ATAGTTYSNQPQH
TRBV15 ATSASDSSYNEQF
TRBV5-4 ASSQDRSNTEAF
TRBV7-6 ASSLEGVVSGRGTQY
TRBV4-1 ASSLSGTGGNEQY
TRBV30 AWSVIREGRNEQF
TRBV15 ATSRDATHYGYT
TRBV9 ASSATSGRSPYDTDTQY
TRBV29-1 SVETGQAYGYT
TRBV29-1 SVEVARGEGYT
TRBV7-2 ASSFGSGTEAF
TRBV9 ASSVQGSNEQY
TRBV5-1 ASSLDRGEAF
TRBV7-8 ASSLVKGMGF
TRBV18 ASSPPGQGRIGELF
TRBV29-1 SVVAGLYNEQF
TRBV6-5 AAGLGENEQF
TRBV15 ATSRATDPSYNEQF
TRBV11-2 ASSFFWRGQAYYEQY
TRBV19 ASSIDWTGGEQY
TRBV10-3 AIGQTNQETQY
TRBV5-1 ASSLAATATDTQY
TRBV7-8 ASSLGPLQGMHEQF
TRBV9 ASSGQGHGGYT
TRBV11-2 ASSSSGIPYEQY
TRBV7-2 ASSQGMNTEAF
TRBV30 ALNRGPPWAYNSPLH
TRBV5-3 ARTLPRDSYEQY
TRBV2 ASSQYRAEVGYGYT
TRBV5-4 ASSLDRNTEAF
TRBV5-1 ASQTGYNEQF
TRBV30 AWSPRQARETQY